This entry lists 19 T cell receptor beta chains sequenced from one sample in a study of blood T cell repertoires in COVID-19. The data were produced by immunoSEQ multiplex PCR, yet TCRdb's version contains in-frame clones alone and is incomplete. This table has 100,000 to 150,000 clones, over 75% appearing once. Sequencing used peripheral blood. The receptors stem from a man under 40 with COVID-19, enrolled during active disease.

A note on this clone: At one of its ends the junction is not consistent with the germline gene, which may arise from a read error. This chain joins TRBV7-7 and TRBJ1-1, with a possible D match to TRBD1 (5 bases). Germline V gene data show CDR1 as SSHAT and CDR2 as FNYEAQ (reference sequence). This CDR3 comprises 13 residues. The CDR3 loop is CASSLTENTEAFF. The CDR3 nucleotides are TGTGCTAGCAGCTTGACAGAGAACACTGAAGCTTTCTTT.

There are a few counts of this clone. This rearrangement joins TRBV6-5 to TRBJ1-1; possible D gene TRBD1, 6 bases. Germline CDR1 MNHEY, CDR2 SVGAGI. V dropped 4 bases and J dropped 5 bases, with 11 bases sitting between them. The CDR3 covers 13 residues. The CDR3 spells CASSSVQGTEAFF. The CDR3 DNA sequence: TGTGCCAGCAGTTCCGTACAGGGAACTGAAGCTTTCTTT.

CDR3 sequence: CASSEASTDTQYF. DNA of the CDR3: TGTGCCAGCAGTGAAGCTAGCACAGATACGCAGTATTTT. The rearrangement uses TRBV6-4 and TRBJ2-3; D is uncertain. Trimming shortened V by 3 bases and J by 0 bases, and 4 bases separated the two germline ends. The CDR3 length is 13 residues. The germline V gene has CDR1 MRHNA and CDR2 SNTAGT.

The V gene is TRBV29-1, the J gene TRBJ1-2; TRBD1 aligns across 9 bases. Germline V CDR1 and CDR2: SQVTM, ANQGSEA. The CDR3 has 15 amino acids. This chain's CDR3 is CSHTGTGIGENGYTF. CDR3 nucleotides: TGCAGTCACACCGGGACAGGGATCGGTGAAAATGGCTACACCTTC. Variable domain in full (rest from reference TRBV29-1 and TRBJ1-2): SAVISQKPSRDICQRGTSLTIQCQVDSQVTMMFWYRQQPGQSLTLIATANQGSEATYESGFVIDKFPISRPNLTFSTLTVSNMSPEDSSIYLCSHTGTGIGENGYTFGSGTRLTVV.

This clone was found many times. V and J are TRBV29-1 and TRBJ2-7; D unclear. Germline CDR1 reads SQVTM; CDR2 reads ANQGSEA. The CDR3 sequence is 12 residues long. The V end lost 7 bases, the J end lost 3 bases, and 13 bases lay between the germline ends. CDR3 in amino acids: CSDMNNNYEQYF. CDR3 DNA: TGCAGCGATATGAACAATAACTACGAGCAGTACTTC.

The V call is TRBV6-6, the J call TRBJ2-7; 7 bases agree with TRBD2. The CDR3 loop spans 14 amino acids. J gave up 3 bases and V 4 bases, and 6 bases lay outside the gene matches. Germline-derived CDR1 and CDR2 are MNHNY and SVGAGI (reference sequence). As DNA, the CDR3 is TGTGCCAGCAGTTTACTCGGGGGGATCTACGAGCAGTACTTC. It is translated as CASSLLGGIYEQYF.

V is TRBV11-2 and J is TRBJ1-2, with unresolved D. The CDR3 spans 15 residues. V lost 2 bases, J lost 2 bases, and 12 bases lay in between. Germline CDR1 SGHAT, CDR2 FQNNGV. The CDR3 nucleotides read TGTGCCAGCAGCTTAAAAGATGGGCAGAACTATGGCTACACCTTC. This gives the protein CASSLKDGQNYGYTF.

The chain combines TRBV5-6 with TRBJ2-5, with 11 bases aligning to TRBD2. The CDR3 contains 14 residues. With 4 bases clipped from V and 5 bases from J, the junction kept 4 bases outside the gene matches. Per the germline V gene, CDR1 is SGHDT and CDR2 is YYEEEE. Here the CDR3 reads CASSQLAGVETQYF. DNA for the CDR3: TGTGCCAGCAGCCAACTAGCGGGAGTTGAGACCCAGTACTTC.

The chain links TRBV11-3 to TRBJ2-2; 7 bases fit TRBD2. CDR1 SGHNT and CDR2 YENEEA come from the germline V gene. The CDR3 is 14 amino acids. J lost 7 bases, V lost 1 base, and 3 bases had no gene match. The CDR3 loop is CASSLGQRDGELFF. CDR3 coding DNA: TGTGCCAGCAGCTTAGGACAGCGGGACGGGGAGCTGTTTTTT.

The chain has TRBV30 and TRBJ1-5; 7 bases map to TRBD1. The V segment lost 1 base and the J segment 3 bases; nucleotides outside the gene matches: 12. CDR3 length equals 17 residues. Germline lookup yields CDR1 GTSNPN and CDR2 SVGIG (reference sequence). The CDR3 here is CAWSDPRRTGDNQPQHF. The CDR3 coding sequence is TGTGCCTGGAGTGACCCTAGGCGTACAGGGGACAATCAGCCCCAGCATTTT.

The chain uses TRBV14 and TRBJ1-3; TRBD1 agrees at 7 bases. With 5 bases clipped from V and 4 bases from J, the junction kept 8 bases outside the gene matches. CDR3 length equals 15 residues. Germline CDR1 is SGHDN and CDR2 is FVKESK. CDR3 bases: TGTGCCAGCAGCATCCACAGGGGAGGCGGAAACACCATATATTTT. This encodes CASSIHRGGGNTIYF.

The chain employs TRBV28 and TRBJ2-1; D possibly corresponds to TRBD2 (6 bases). The length of the CDR3 is 15 residues. The ends were cut back, 5 bases at V and 4 bases at J, with 15 bases in the middle. The germline CDR1 and CDR2 sequences are MDHEN and SYDVKM. CDR3 in DNA: TGTGCCAGCAGTCCTCGGACTGGGAGGTACAATGAGCAGTTCTTC. Its protein product is CASSPRTGRYNEQFF.

This clone has only one observation. The gene calls are TRBV6-2 or TRBV6-3 and TRBJ1-2; D is ambiguous. The CDR3 extends over 14 amino acids. Per germline, CDR1 MNHEY and CDR2 SVGEGT. V was cut by 5 bases and J by 6 bases, with 16 bases left in between. The CDR3 loop reads CASSPAGPTDGYTF. The CDR3 bases are TGTGCCAGCAGTCCCGCGGGCCCGACGGATGGCTACACCTTC.

The genes are TRBV18 and TRBJ1-2; TRBD1 might be the D (6 bases). CDR1 is KGHSH and CDR2 is LQKENI in the germline V gene. The CDR3 covers 15 residues. Trimming removed 2 bases at V and 2 bases at J, with 12 bases between. This chain's CDR3 is CASSPWGQINYGYTF. For the CDR3, the DNA is TGTGCCAGCTCACCATGGGGACAAATCAACTATGGCTACACCTTC.

Here the CDR3 reads CASSPGTANQETQYF. For the CDR3, the DNA is TGTGCCAGCTCACCAGGGACAGCCAACCAAGAGACCCAGTACTTC. The J gene is TRBJ2-5, the V gene TRBV18; 7 bases line up with TRBD1. The V and J ends lost 2 bases and 0 bases, in that order; junction bases with no gene match: 3. Germline-derived CDR1 and CDR2 are KGHSH and LQKENI. The CDR3 is 15 amino acids.

CDR3 region: CASSLDNSYEQYF. CDR3 bases: TGCGCCAGCAGCTTGGACAACTCCTACGAGCAGTACTTC. The chain recombines TRBV5-1 with TRBJ2-7; D is uncertain. The CDR3 is 13 amino acids. Trimming removed 0 bases from V and 0 bases from J, with 4 bases in between. CDR1 and CDR2 (germline): SGHRS, YFSETQ.

This clone was seen a single time. In nucleotides, the CDR3 is TGTGCCAGCAGGGCTCCAAACACTGAAGCTTTCTTT. It specifies CASRAPNTEAFF. V is TRBV28 and J is TRBJ1-1; D remains ambiguous. The CDR3 contains 12 residues. The germline V gene encodes CDR1 MDHEN and CDR2 SYDVKM. The V end lost 6 bases, the J end lost 2 bases, and 7 bases lay between the germline ends.

The chain joins TRBV27 to TRBJ2-5; the match to TRBD2 covers 11 bases. Germline V CDR1 and CDR2: MNHEY, SMNVEV (reference sequence). CDR3 size: 20 residues. V shed 4 bases, J shed 2 bases, and the junction held 18 bases outside the gene matches. In DNA, the CDR3 is TGTGCCAGCAGTTCATTGCTAGCCTTTACTAGCGGGGGTCTTCAAGAGACCCAGTACTTC. This translates into CASSSLLAFTSGGLQETQYF.

This chain links TRBV5-4 with TRBJ1-1, with 7 bases fitting TRBD1. Germline CDR1 reads SGHNT; CDR2 reads YYREEE (reference sequence). The CDR3 is made up of 15 amino acids. The trim removed 2 bases at V and 1 base at J, leaving 5 bases unmatched. The CDR3 coding sequence is TGTGCCAGCAGCTTAGAGGGGGCGAAGAACACTGAAGCTTTCTTT. This gives the protein CASSLEGAKNTEAFF.